The T cell receptor (beta chain) described here comes from a study of T-cell reconstitution after alpha-beta-depleted transplantation in children. Regarding the study as a whole: Several hundred rapidly expanded clones from non-depleted graft cells reportedly supplied alpha-beta T cells about two months post-transplant. Some patients' high day-60 TCRbeta diversity was traced to surviving recipient T cells and thymic progenitors.

Unique molecular identifiers were incorporated into the prepared TCRbeta library. TCRdb independently ran MiXCR on the PCR reads; one entry per CDR3 protein. The table shows about 76,000 distinct CDR3 sequences, with over 12% occurring only once. This clonotype was found many times. Its antigen is still unknown. The clonotype originates from a male patient between 2 and 9 years old who had a stem cell transplant for acute lymphoblastic leukemia, so the T cells may come from the graft donor. Sequenced here: PBMCs, mostly from graft donor cells, sampled 180 days after TCRalphabeta/CD19-depleted stem cell transplant.

CDR3 amino acids: CASRSGTPNTGELFF. CDR3 nucleotides: TGTGCCAGCAGGTCCGGGACTCCCAACACCGGGGAGCTGTTTTTT. This chain uses TRBV6-5 with TRBJ2-2; D perhaps matches TRBD2 (6 bases). Germline V lookup: CDR1 MNHEY, CDR2 SVGAGI. The CDR3 has 15 residues. The V and J ends lost 6 bases and 2 bases respectively, with 13 bases between them.